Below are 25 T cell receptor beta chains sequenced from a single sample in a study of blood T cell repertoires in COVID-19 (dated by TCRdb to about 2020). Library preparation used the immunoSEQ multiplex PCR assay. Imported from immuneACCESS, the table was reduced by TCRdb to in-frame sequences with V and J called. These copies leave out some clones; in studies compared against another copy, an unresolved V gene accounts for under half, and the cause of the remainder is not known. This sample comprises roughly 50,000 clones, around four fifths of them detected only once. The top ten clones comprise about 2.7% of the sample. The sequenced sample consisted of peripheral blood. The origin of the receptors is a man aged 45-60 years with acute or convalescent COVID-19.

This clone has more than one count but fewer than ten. The CDR3 bases are TGTGCCAGCAGTTCGCCCGGGACTAGCGGGAGGTACAATGAGCAGTTCTTC. Translation gives CASSSPGTSGRYNEQFF. V usage is TRBV27 and J usage is TRBJ2-1; TRBD2 agrees at 15 bases. V gave up 4 bases and J gave up 4 bases; unmatched junction bases: 5. CDR1 and CDR2 (germline): MNHEY, SMNVEV (reference sequence). The CDR3 spans 17 residues.

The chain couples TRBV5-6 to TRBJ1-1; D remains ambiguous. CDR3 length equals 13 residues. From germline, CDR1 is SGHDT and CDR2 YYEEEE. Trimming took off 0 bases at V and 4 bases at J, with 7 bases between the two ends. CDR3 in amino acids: CASSLGTGTEAFF. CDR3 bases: TGTGCCAGCAGCTTGGGAACGGGCACTGAAGCTTTCTTT.

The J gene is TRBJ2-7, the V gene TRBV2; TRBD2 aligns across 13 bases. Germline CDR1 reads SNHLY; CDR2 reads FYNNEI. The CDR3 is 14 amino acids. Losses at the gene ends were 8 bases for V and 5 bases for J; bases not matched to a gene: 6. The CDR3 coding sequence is TGTGCCAGCGAGAGGACTAGCGGGAGCGACGAGCAGTACTTC. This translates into CASERTSGSDEQYF.

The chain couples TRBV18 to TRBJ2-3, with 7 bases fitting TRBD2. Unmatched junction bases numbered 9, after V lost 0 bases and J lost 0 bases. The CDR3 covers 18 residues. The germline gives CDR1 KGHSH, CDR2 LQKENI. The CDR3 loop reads CASSPPSSKRGSTDTQYF. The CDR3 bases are TGTGCCAGCTCACCACCGTCGAGCAAGCGGGGCAGCACAGATACGCAGTATTTT.

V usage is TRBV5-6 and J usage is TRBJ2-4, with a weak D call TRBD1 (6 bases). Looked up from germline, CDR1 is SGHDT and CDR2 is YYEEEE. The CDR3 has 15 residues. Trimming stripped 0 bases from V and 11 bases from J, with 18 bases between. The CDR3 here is CASSLGWGPPTFQYF. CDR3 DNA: TGTGCCAGCAGCTTGGGGTGGGGGCCCCCAACATTTCAGTACTTC.

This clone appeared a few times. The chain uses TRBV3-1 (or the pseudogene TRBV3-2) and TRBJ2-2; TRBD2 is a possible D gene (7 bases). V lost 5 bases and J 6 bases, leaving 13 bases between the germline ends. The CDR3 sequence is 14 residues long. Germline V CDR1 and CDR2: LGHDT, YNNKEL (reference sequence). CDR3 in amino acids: CASSGGGPAGELFF. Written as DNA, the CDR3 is TGTGCCAGCAGCGGGGGGGGCCCGGCCGGGGAGCTGTTTTTT.

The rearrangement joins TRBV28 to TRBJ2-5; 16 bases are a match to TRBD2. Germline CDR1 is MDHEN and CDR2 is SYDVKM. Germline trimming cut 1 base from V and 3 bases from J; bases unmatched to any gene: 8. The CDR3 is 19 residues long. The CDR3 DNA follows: TGTGCCAGCAGTTTATACCCTGCCGGGACTAGCGGGAGGGAAGAGACCCAGTACTTC. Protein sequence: CASSLYPAGTSGREETQYF.

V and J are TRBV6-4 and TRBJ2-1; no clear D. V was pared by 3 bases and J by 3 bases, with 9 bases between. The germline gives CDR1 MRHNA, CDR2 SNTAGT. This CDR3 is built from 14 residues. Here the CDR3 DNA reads TGTGCCAGCAGTGAATTAGGCGGCTACAATGAGCAGTTCTTC. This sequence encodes CASSELGGYNEQFF.

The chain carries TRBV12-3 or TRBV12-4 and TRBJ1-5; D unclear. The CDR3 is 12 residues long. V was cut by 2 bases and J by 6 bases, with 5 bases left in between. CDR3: CASSLPGQPQHF. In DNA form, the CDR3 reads TGTGCCAGCAGTTTACCGGGTCAGCCCCAGCATTTT.

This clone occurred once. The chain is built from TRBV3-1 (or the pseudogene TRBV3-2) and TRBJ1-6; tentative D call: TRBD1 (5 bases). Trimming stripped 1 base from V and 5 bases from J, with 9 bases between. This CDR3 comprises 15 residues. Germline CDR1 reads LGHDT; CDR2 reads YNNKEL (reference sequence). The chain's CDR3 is CASSQGTQNNSPLHF. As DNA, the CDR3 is TGTGCCAGCAGCCAAGGGACACAAAATAATTCACCCCTCCACTTT.

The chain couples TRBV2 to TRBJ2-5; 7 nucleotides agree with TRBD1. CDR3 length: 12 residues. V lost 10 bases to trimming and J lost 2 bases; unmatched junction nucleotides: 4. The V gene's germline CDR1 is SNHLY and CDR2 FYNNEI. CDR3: CATNRGQETQYF. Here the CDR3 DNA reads TGTGCCACAAACAGGGGTCAAGAGACCCAGTACTTC. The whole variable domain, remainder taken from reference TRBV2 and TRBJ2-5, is EPEVTQTPSHQVTQMGQEVILRCVPISNHLYFYWYRQILGQKVEFLVSFYNNEISEKSEIFDDQFSVERPDGSNFTLKIRSTKLEDSAMYFCATNRGQETQYFGPGTRLLVL.

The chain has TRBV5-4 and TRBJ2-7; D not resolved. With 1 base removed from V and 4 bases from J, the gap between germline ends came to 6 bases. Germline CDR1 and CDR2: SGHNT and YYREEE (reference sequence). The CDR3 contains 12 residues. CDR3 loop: CASSLYGYEQYF. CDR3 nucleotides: TGTGCCAGCAGCTTGTACGGTTACGAGCAGTACTTC.

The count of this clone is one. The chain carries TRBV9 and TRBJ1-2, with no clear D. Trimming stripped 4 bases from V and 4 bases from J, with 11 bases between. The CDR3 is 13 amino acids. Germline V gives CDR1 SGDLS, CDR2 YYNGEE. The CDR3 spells CASSPLGLYGYTF. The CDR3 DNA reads TGTGCCAGCAGCCCCCTGGGCCTCTATGGCTACACCTTC.

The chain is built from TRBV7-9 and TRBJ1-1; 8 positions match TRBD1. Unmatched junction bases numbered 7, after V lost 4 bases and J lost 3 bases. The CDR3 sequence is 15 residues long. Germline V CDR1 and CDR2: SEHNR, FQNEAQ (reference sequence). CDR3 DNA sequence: TGTGCCAGCAGCTCGAACAGGGGGTCGGACACTGAAGCTTTCTTT. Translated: CASSSNRGSDTEAFF.

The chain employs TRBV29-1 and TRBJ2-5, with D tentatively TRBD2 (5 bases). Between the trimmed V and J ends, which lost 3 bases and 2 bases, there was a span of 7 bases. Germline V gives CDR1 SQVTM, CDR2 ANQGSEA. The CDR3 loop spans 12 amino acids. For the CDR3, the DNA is TGCAGCGTTGAGGACTCGCAAGAGACCCAGTACTTC. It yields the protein CSVEDSQETQYF.

The CDR3 loop is CASSLQAGRGGSTDTQYF. In DNA, the CDR3 is TGTGCCAGCAGCCTCCAAGCGGGTCGGGGAGGGAGCACAGATACGCAGTATTTT. This rearrangement joins TRBV7-3 to TRBJ2-3; 7 positions agree with TRBD2. Germline loops: CDR1 SGHTA, CDR2 FQGTGA. The CDR3 has 18 residues. The junction had 14 bases not matched to a gene; V was cut back by 5 bases and J by 0 bases.

The CDR3: CASSQSGLNQPQHF. CDR3 nucleotides: TGTGCCAGCAGCCAGTCAGGGCTCAATCAGCCCCAGCATTTT. The V and J genes are TRBV5-5 and TRBJ1-5; the D gene is possibly TRBD1 (5 bases). This CDR3 is 14 amino acids long. From germline, CDR1 is SGHKS and CDR2 YYEKEE (reference sequence). Trimming removed 4 bases at V and 3 bases at J, with 11 bases between.

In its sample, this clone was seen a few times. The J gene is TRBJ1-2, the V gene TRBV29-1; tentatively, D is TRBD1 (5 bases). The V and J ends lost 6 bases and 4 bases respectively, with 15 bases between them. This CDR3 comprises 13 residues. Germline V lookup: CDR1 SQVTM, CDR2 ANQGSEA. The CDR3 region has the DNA TGCAGCGTCTCACGGGGGGAGGTCTATGGCTACACCTTC. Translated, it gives CSVSRGEVYGYTF.

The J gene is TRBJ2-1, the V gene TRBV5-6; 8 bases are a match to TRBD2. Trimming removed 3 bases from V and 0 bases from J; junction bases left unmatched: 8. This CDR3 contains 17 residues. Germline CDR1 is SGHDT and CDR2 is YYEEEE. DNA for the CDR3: TGTGCCAGCAGCTCTAGGGGAAGCGGGAGCTCCTACAATGAGCAGTTCTTC. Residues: CASSSRGSGSSYNEQFF.

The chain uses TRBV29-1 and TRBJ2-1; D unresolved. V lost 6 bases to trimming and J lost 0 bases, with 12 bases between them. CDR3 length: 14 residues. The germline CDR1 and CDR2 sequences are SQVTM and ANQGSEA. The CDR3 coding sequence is TGCAGCGTGTCTCTTTTCAGCTCCTACAATGAGCAGTTCTTC. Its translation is CSVSLFSSYNEQFF.

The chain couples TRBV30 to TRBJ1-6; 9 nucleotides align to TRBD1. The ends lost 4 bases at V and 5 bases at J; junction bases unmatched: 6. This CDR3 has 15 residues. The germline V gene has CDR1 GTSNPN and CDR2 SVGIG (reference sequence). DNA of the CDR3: TGTGCCTGGAACACAGGGGGCGTGGATAATTCACCCCTCCACTTT. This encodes CAWNTGGVDNSPLHF.

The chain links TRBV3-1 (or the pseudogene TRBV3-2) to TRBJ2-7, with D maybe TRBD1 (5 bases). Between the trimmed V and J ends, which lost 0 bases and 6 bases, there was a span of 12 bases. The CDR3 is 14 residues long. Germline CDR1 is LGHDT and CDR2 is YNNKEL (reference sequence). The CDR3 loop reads CASSQEFRVGEQYF. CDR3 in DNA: TGTGCCAGCAGCCAAGAATTCAGGGTAGGCGAGCAGTACTTC.

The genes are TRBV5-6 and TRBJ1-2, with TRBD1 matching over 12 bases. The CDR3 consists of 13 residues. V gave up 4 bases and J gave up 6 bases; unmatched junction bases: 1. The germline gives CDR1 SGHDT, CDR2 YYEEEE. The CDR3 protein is CASSGDRGHGYTF. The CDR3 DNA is TGTGCCAGCAGCGGGGACAGGGGGCATGGCTACACCTTC.

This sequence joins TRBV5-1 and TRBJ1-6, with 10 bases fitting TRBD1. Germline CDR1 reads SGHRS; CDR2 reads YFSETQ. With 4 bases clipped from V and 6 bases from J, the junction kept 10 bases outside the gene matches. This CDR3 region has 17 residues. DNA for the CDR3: TGCGCCAGCAGCCCCGTCAGGGACAGGGGAGGTAATTCACCCCTCCACTTT. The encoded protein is CASSPVRDRGGNSPLHF.

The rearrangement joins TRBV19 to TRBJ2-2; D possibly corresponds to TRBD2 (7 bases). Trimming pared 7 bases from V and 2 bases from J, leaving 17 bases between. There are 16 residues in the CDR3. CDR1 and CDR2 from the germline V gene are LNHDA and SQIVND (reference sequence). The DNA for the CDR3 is TGTGCCAGTAAGGGAGGGGGATCCCTTAACACCGGGGAGCTGTTTTTT. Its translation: CASKGGGSLNTGELFF. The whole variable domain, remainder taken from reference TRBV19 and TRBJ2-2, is DGGITQSPKYLFRKEGQNVTLSCEQNLNHDAMYWYRQDPGQGLRLIYYSQIVNDFQKGDIAEGYSVSREKKESFPLTVTSAQKNPTAFYLCASKGGGSLNTGELFFGEGSRLTVL.